A selection of T cell receptor beta chains follows, all from one sample in a study of T cell responses to AZD1222 COVID-19 vaccine. Using immunoSEQ multiplex PCR, the repertoire was profiled, and TCRdb retains in-frame clones only, with some absent. The sample contains 65,000 to 80,000 clones, 88% of which appear only once. Source: peripheral blood, taken 28 days after the second dose of the MenACWY control vaccine. The receptors originated from an adult who received the MenACWY meningococcal vaccine as a control. CDR3s include the opening cysteine and the closing phenylalanine or tryptophan. A D gene is named only where the DNA matches it firmly. Size tells how often a clone was seen (once, few, many) or the class of an expanded clone, and some rows leave it out.

abundance	d_gene	v_gene	j_gene	CDR3aa	CDR3nt
once	.	TRBV27	TRBJ1-1	CASSLWGSEAFF	TGTGCCAGCAGTTTATGGGGATCTGAAGCTTTCTTT
once	.	TRBV10-3	TRBJ2-3	CAMDAGIGADTQYF	TGTGCCATGGATGCAGGGATAGGGGCAGATACGCAGTATTTT
.	.	TRBV21-1	TRBJ2-7	CASSNWDLALYEQYF	TGTGCCAGCAGCAATTGGGACCTGGCACTCTACGAGCAGTACTTC
.	.	TRBV9	TRBJ1-3	CASSVASKIYSGNTIYF	TGTGCCAGCAGCGTCGCCTCGAAAATCTACTCTGGAAACACCATATATTTT
.	.	TRBV9	TRBJ2-3	CASSEGLSTDTQYF	TGTGCCAGCAGCGAGGGCCTGAGCACAGATACGCAGTATTTT
.	.	TRBV5-6	TRBJ1-2	CASSGGNPNYGYTF	TGTGCCAGCAGCGGCGGGAACCCTAACTATGGCTACACCTTC
.	.	TRBV24-1	TRBJ1-5	CATSQDGAQLTQHF	TGTGCCACCAGTCAAGACGGGGCCCAGTTGACCCAGCATTTT
.	.	TRBV6-2/TRBV6-3	TRBJ1-1	CASSTHKDKNTEAFF	TGTGCCAGCAGTACCCACAAGGACAAAAACACTGAAGCTTTCTTT
.	.	TRBV14	TRBJ2-3	CASSRGLRTDTQYF	TGTGCCAGCAGCCGGGGACTCCGCACAGATACGCAGTATTTT
.	TRBD2	TRBV5-1	TRBJ2-3	CASSPGTSGIIRGTQYF	TGCGCCAGCAGCCCGGGGACTAGCGGGATAATCAGAGGTACGCAGTATTTT
.	.	TRBV5-1	TRBJ2-7	CASSFSTGDDEQYF	TGCGCCAGCAGCTTTTCTACAGGTGACGACGAGCAGTACTTC
.	.	TRBV9	TRBJ1-2	CASSVDGTLNGYTF	TGTGCCAGCAGCGTAGACGGTACCCTCAATGGCTACACCTTC
.	.	TRBV29-1	TRBJ2-5	CSVPEGAEETQYF	TGCAGCGTCCCGGAGGGCGCGGAAGAGACCCAGTACTTC
.	.	TRBV27	TRBJ2-2	CASRALADGELFF	TGTGCCAGCAGAGCTCTAGCCGACGGGGAGCTGTTTTTT
.	TRBD2	TRBV11-3	TRBJ2-1	CASSLNRGGRTYNEQFF	TGTGCCAGCAGCTTAAACCGGGGGGGCCGTACCTACAATGAGCAGTTCTTC
.	TRBD1	TRBV18	TRBJ2-7	CASSPDREGSYEQYF	TGTGCCAGCTCACCAGACAGGGAAGGATCCTACGAGCAGTACTTC
.	TRBD2	TRBV7-2	TRBJ2-3	CASSFLADLSTDTQYF	TGTGCCAGCAGCTTTCTAGCGGACCTCTCCACAGATACGCAGTATTTT
.	.	TRBV6-2/TRBV6-3	TRBJ2-7	CASSYRVPGQYF	TGTGCCAGCAGTTACAGAGTCCCCGGGCAGTACTTC
few	TRBD1	TRBV19	TRBJ2-3	CASSAGDRGPLTQYF	TGTGCCAGTAGTGCAGGGGACAGGGGGCCACTTACGCAGTATTTT
.	.	TRBV28	TRBJ1-2	CASSLGMTGYGYTF	TGTGCCAGCAGTCTCGGAATGACGGGCTATGGCTACACCTTC
.	.	TRBV19	TRBJ2-5	CASSPRVAETQYF	TGTGCCAGTAGTCCCCGGGTCGCAGAGACCCAGTACTTC
once	.	TRBV7-3	TRBJ1-2	CASSFDGYGYTF	TGTGCCAGCAGCTTTGACGGCTATGGCTACACCTTC
.	TRBD1	TRBV14	TRBJ1-6	CASSRGTGNSNSPLHF	TGTGCCAGCAGTCGAGGGACAGGGAACAGCAATTCACCCCTCCACTTT
few	TRBD2	TRBV27	TRBJ2-2	CASSGLAANTGELFF	TGTGCCAGCAGTGGACTAGCGGCCAACACCGGGGAGCTGTTTTTT
.	.	TRBV12-3/TRBV12-4	TRBJ2-5	CASSFSGPSTQYF	TGTGCCAGCAGTTTTTCCGGCCCCTCGACCCAGTACTTC
.	TRBD1	TRBV5-1	TRBJ1-1	CASSGGTVNTEAFF	TGCGCCAGCAGCGGGGGGACAGTGAACACTGAAGCTTTCTTT
.	TRBD1	TRBV29-1	TRBJ1-1	CSVVYPTGRGLLAEAFF	TGCAGCGTTGTTTACCCGACGGGCAGGGGGCTATTGGCTGAAGCTTTCTTT
.	.	TRBV7-3	TRBJ1-2	CASSSMGVGGYTF	TGTGCCAGCAGCTCCATGGGGGTGGGAGGCTACACCTTC
.	.	TRBV24-1	TRBJ1-5	CATSDSDRFQPQHF	TGTGCCACCAGTGATTCCGACAGGTTTCAGCCCCAGCATTTT
.	.	TRBV28	TRBJ2-7	CASSLSGRFAEQYF	TGTGCCAGCAGTTTAAGTGGTAGATTCGCCGAGCAGTACTTC
.	TRBD1	TRBV5-1	TRBJ1-6	CASSWRDREGDNSPLHF	TGCGCCAGCAGCTGGCGGGACAGGGAGGGAGATAATTCACCCCTCCACTTT
.	TRBD2	TRBV5-1	TRBJ2-7	CASTPSGGAYEQYF	TGCGCCAGCACCCCTAGCGGGGGGGCCTACGAGCAGTACTTC
.	TRBD2	TRBV5-1	TRBJ2-7	CASSPGLAGFSYEQYF	TGCGCCAGCAGCCCGGGACTAGCGGGCTTTTCCTACGAGCAGTACTTC
.	TRBD2	TRBV28	TRBJ2-7	CASRASGLPGEQYF	TGTGCCAGCAGGGCTAGCGGGCTCCCCGGGGAGCAGTACTTC
.	.	TRBV7-3	TRBJ2-1	CASSAGHLLEQFF	TGTGCCAGCAGCGCGGGCCATCTCCTTGAGCAGTTCTTC
.	TRBD1	TRBV2	TRBJ2-2	CASSVRGGTGELFF	TGTGCCAGCAGTGTAAGAGGGGGCACGGGGGAGCTGTTTTTT
.	TRBD1	TRBV7-9	TRBJ1-6	CASSSTGEVSPLHF	TGTGCCAGCAGCTCCACAGGGGAAGTTTCACCCCTCCACTTT
.	TRBD1	TRBV7-2	TRBJ2-3	CASSSTGIYTDTQYF	TGTGCCAGCAGTTCGACAGGGATCTACACAGATACGCAGTATTTT
.	TRBD1	TRBV6-5	TRBJ1-2	CASSYGDRGLIGGYTF	TGTGCCAGCAGTTACGGGGACAGGGGGCTTATTGGTGGCTACACCTTC
once	.	TRBV3-1/TRBV3-2	TRBJ2-7	CASSGEVNEQYF	TGTGCCAGCAGCGGCGAGGTCAACGAGCAGTACTTC
.	.	TRBV2	TRBJ1-2	CASRGDTSNYGYTF	TGTGCCAGCAGGGGGGACACTTCTAACTATGGCTACACCTTC
.	.	TRBV10-2	TRBJ1-5	CASGETESKPQHF	TGCGCCAGCGGAGAGACGGAATCAAAACCCCAGCATTTT
.	.	TRBV11-3	TRBJ2-7	CASSFRESYEQYF	TGTGCCAGCAGCTTCAGGGAGAGCTACGAGCAGTACTTC
.	.	TRBV29-1	TRBJ1-2	CSVASGRPVGYTF	TGCAGCGTTGCGTCCGGGAGACCGGTGGGCTACACCTTC
once	TRBD1	TRBV18	TRBJ1-1	CASSPGQGGLDTEAFF	TGTGCCAGCTCACCGGGACAGGGAGGGCTGGACACTGAAGCTTTCTTT
.	.	TRBV5-1	TRBJ1-1	CASSPTRVNTEAFF	TGCGCCAGCAGCCCGACGAGGGTGAACACTGAAGCTTTCTTT
.	TRBD1	TRBV7-7	TRBJ2-3	CASSKGQPFTDTQYF	TGTGCCAGCAGCAAGGGACAGCCCTTCACAGATACGCAGTATTTT
.	.	TRBV30	TRBJ1-1	CATVRGSRTEAFF	TGTGCCACGGTCCGCGGGAGCCGAACTGAAGCTTTCTTT
.	.	TRBV11-1	TRBJ1-1	CASSSGGRTMNTEAFF	TGTGCCAGCAGCTCCGGAGGTAGGACGATGAACACTGAAGCTTTCTTT
.	TRBD2	TRBV7-9	TRBJ2-7	CASSLFGGTSGPTYEQYF	TGTGCCAGCAGCTTATTCGGAGGGACTAGCGGGCCAACCTACGAGCAGTACTTC